Listed below are T cell receptor beta chains from one sample, sequenced in a study of blood T cells in healthy people across ages. From the 5' RACE reads, TCRdb called clonotypes with MiXCR, one entry per CDR3 protein. The repertoire holds about 1.7 million distinct CDR3 sequences, with approximately 30% as singletons. Material: blood. These receptors were collected from a woman younger than 45 in good health. CDR3s include the opening cysteine and the closing phenylalanine or tryptophan. D genes are given only for firm matches. Expanded clones are given a class, and other clones once, few, many or no size at all.

j_call d_call v_call clone_size cdr3_aa cdr3_nt
TRBJ2-2 TRBD2 TRBV2 few CASRAGVHTGELFF TGTGCCAGCCGAGCGGGGGTCCACACCGGGGAGCTGTTTTTT
TRBJ2-7 NA TRBV14 NA CASSQYIREGDEQYF TGTGCCAGCAGCCAGTACATCAGGGAAGGCGACGAGCAGTACTTC
TRBJ1-1 NA TRBV5-5 NA CASSLNRDNTEAFF TGTGCCAGCAGCTTGAACAGGGATAACACTGAAGCTTTCTTT
TRBJ2-5 TRBD2 TRBV29-1 many CSVGGTSGLQETQYF TGCAGCGTTGGAGGGACTAGCGGGTTACAAGAGACCCAGTACTTC
TRBJ1-2 NA TRBV9 NA CASSGDLDDYGYTF TGTGCCAGCAGCGGAGACTTGGATGACTATGGCTACACCTTC
TRBJ1-5 NA TRBV4-1 few CASSQVGTGQPQHF TGCGCCAGCAGCCAAGTGGGTACGGGGCAGCCCCAGCATTTT
TRBJ2-1 TRBD2 TRBV12-3/TRBV12-4 once CASSIVLAGGFNEQFF TGTGCCAGCAGTATTGTCCTAGCGGGGGGTTTCAATGAGCAGTTCTTC
TRBJ2-7 NA TRBV10-3 many CAISVQDPGQQYF TGTGCCATCAGTGTCCAAGACCCGGGACAGCAGTACTTC
TRBJ2-7 TRBD1 TRBV7-9 NA CASSLDGTDPYEQYF TGTGCCAGCAGCTTAGATGGGACAGATCCCTACGAGCAGTACTTC
TRBJ2-1 NA TRBV5-1 NA CASSLGLLLANEQFF TGCGCCAGCAGCTTGGGTCTCTTACTAGCCAATGAGCAGTTCTTC
TRBJ2-3 NA TRBV6-2/TRBV6-3 NA CASTALPSLASGTDTQYF TGTGCCAGCACCGCCCTTCCATCCCTAGCCAGCGGCACGGATACGCAGTATTTT
TRBJ2-5 NA TRBV15 NA CATSRDTRVRGETQYF TGTGCCACCAGCAGAGATACGAGGGTGCGAGGAGAGACCCAGTACTTC
TRBJ2-7 NA TRBV18 few CASSRLDSGLTYEQYF TGTGCCAGCTCTCGATTAGATAGCGGACTAACCTACGAGCAGTACTTC
TRBJ1-2 TRBD1 TRBV10-3 few CAISESLYLLTGGYGYTF TGTGCCATCAGTGAGTCCCTGTATCTATTGACAGGGGGCTATGGCTACACCTTC
TRBJ1-1 NA TRBV20-1 few CSATGVNTEAFF TGCAGTGCTACCGGAGTGAACACTGAAGCTTTCTTT
TRBJ2-1 NA TRBV7-9 NA CASTKSAGTHTYF TGTGCCAGCACCAAATCAGCCGGGACTCACACGTACTTC
TRBJ2-5 NA TRBV20-1 NA CSAYLASRSYNEQYF TGCAGTGCTTACCTAGCGTCACGCTCCTACAATGAGCAGTACTTC
TRBJ1-5 NA TRBV20-1 few CSARAYSNQPQHF TGCAGTGCTAGAGCTTATAGCAATCAGCCCCAGCATTTT
TRBJ2-1 TRBD2 TRBV6-5 NA CASSMTSGGPGEQFF TGTGCCAGCAGTATGACTAGCGGGGGGCCAGGGGAGCAGTTCTTC
TRBJ1-5 NA TRBV5-1 NA CASSPDGLINQPQHF TGCGCCAGCAGCCCGGACGGATTAATCAATCAGCCCCAGCATTTT
TRBJ2-7 NA TRBV7-9 many CASSSPGTNYEQYF TGTGCCAGCAGCTCCCCCGGGACAAACTACGAGCAGTACTTC
TRBJ2-5 NA TRBV2 few CASRPNRGGSETQYF TGTGCCAGCAGGCCGAACAGGGGAGGGAGTGAGACCCAGTACTTC
TRBJ1-2 TRBD1 TRBV29-1 few CSVFGTDYGYTF TGCAGCGTTTTCGGGACAGATTATGGCTACACCTTC
TRBJ2-7 TRBD1 TRBV7-2 NA CASRTGVRNEQYF TGTGCCAGCCGGACAGGCGTACGGAATGAGCAGTACTTC
TRBJ2-2 NA TRBV7-9 NA CASTPYGGAMNTGELFF TGTGCCAGCACCCCTTATGGGGGGGCCATGAACACCGGGGAGCTGTTTTTT
TRBJ2-7 TRBD1 TRBV18 NA CASSPVGTGKVYEQYF TGTGCCAGCTCACCAGTGGGGACAGGGAAAGTCTACGAGCAGTACTTC
TRBJ1-1 NA TRBV6-5 few CASRHRGRDTEAFF TGTGCCAGCAGGCATCGGGGGCGGGACACTGAAGCTTTCTTT
TRBJ2-1 TRBD2 TRBV5-6 few CASSLRSGGAGNEQFF TGTGCCAGCAGCTTGAGGAGCGGGGGGGCGGGAAATGAGCAGTTCTTC
TRBJ2-5 NA TRBV9 few CASSVSRGPQETQYF TGTGCCAGCAGCGTTAGCAGGGGCCCCCAAGAGACCCAGTACTTC
TRBJ2-1 NA TRBV3-1 few CASSLRTLTSENEQFF TGTGCCAGCAGCCTCCGGACACTAACCTCGGAGAATGAGCAGTTCTTC
TRBJ2-3 TRBD1 TRBV12-3/TRBV12-4 NA CASSPMTGGSDAQYF TGTGCCAGCAGCCCAATGACAGGGGGATCAGATGCGCAGTATTTT
TRBJ2-2 TRBD2 TRBV4-1 NA CASSQVGLGASGETKSTGELFF TGCGCCAGCAGCCAAGTAGGACTGGGTGCTAGCGGGGAAACCAAATCCACCGGGGAGCTGTTTTTT
TRBJ2-3 TRBD1 TRBV28 NA CASSGAGTGSDTQYF TGTGCCAGCAGCGGAGCCGGGACAGGGTCAGATACGCAGTATTTT
TRBJ1-2 NA TRBV12-3/TRBV12-4 NA CASSGRSNYGYTF TGTGCCAGCAGCGGAAGGAGCAACTATGGCTACACCTTC
TRBJ2-7 TRBD1 TRBV29-1 many CSVWTGGKNEQYF TGCAGCGTGTGGACAGGGGGCAAAAACGAGCAGTACTTC
TRBJ2-1 TRBD2 TRBV29-1 many CSVLRTSGRISPSYNEQFF TGCAGCGTTTTGAGGACTAGCGGCCGTATTTCCCCCTCCTACAATGAGCAGTTCTTC
TRBJ1-4 NA TRBV12-3/TRBV12-4 NA CASSPQNRAPNEKLFF TGTGCCAGCAGCCCCCAAAACAGGGCGCCTAATGAAAAACTGTTTTTT
TRBJ2-7 NA TRBV10-1 many CASSEAGGYEQYF TGTGCCAGCAGTGAAGCCGGAGGCTACGAGCAGTACTTC
TRBJ2-7 NA TRBV2 many CASRRVSYEQYF TGTGCCAGCAGAAGGGTTTCCTACGAGCAGTACTTC
TRBJ2-7 NA TRBV10-3 NA CAISPAGSKTYEQYF TGTGCCATCAGTCCCGCAGGTTCCAAGACCTACGAGCAGTACTTC
TRBJ2-3 TRBD2 TRBV20-1 NA CSARDRASGGPTDTQYF TGCAGTGCTAGAGATCGGGCTAGCGGGGGGCCCACAGATACGCAGTATTTT
TRBJ2-7 NA TRBV6-2/TRBV6-3 few CASGTYSYEQYF TGTGCCAGCGGGACCTACTCCTACGAGCAGTACTTC
TRBJ1-5 NA TRBV3-1 NA CASSHANDPNQPQHF TGTGCCAGCAGCCACGCGAACGACCCCAATCAGCCCCAGCATTTT
TRBJ2-5 NA TRBV20-1 few CSARIGGTQYF TGCAGTGCTAGGATAGGTGGGACCCAGTACTTC
TRBJ2-5 TRBD2 TRBV4-1 many CASSQLGLVSETQYF TGCGCCAGCAGCCAACTGGGACTAGTCAGCGAGACCCAGTACTTC
TRBJ2-1 TRBD2 TRBV10-3 NA CATETGTSGDNEQFF TGTGCCACGGAAACCGGGACTAGCGGAGACAATGAGCAGTTCTTC
TRBJ2-3 NA TRBV6-5 few CASRRSSTDTQYF TGTGCCAGCAGAAGGTCCTCTACAGATACGCAGTATTTT
TRBJ2-2 NA TRBV10-3 NA CAIRGDTGELFF TGTGCCATCAGGGGGGACACCGGGGAGCTGTTTTTT
TRBJ2-2 NA TRBV11-2 NA CASSHGGPGELFF TGTGCCAGCAGCCACGGGGGACCCGGGGAGCTGTTTTTT
TRBJ2-3 NA TRBV6-4 many CASSPTGAYEGQYF TGTGCCAGCAGCCCCACCGGGGCCTATGAAGGGCAGTATTTT
TRBJ2-3 NA TRBV29-1 NA CSVHKDTQYF TGCAGCGTCCACAAGGATACGCAGTATTTT
TRBJ2-7 NA TRBV7-9 few CASSLARGQGYSYEQYF TGTGCCAGCAGCTTAGCGCGCGGCCAGGGTTACTCCTACGAGCAGTACTTC
TRBJ2-3 NA TRBV7-2 NA CASTGRDSTDTQYF TGTGCCAGCACCGGTCGGGACTCCACAGATACGCAGTATTTT
TRBJ1-1 TRBD1 TRBV10-3 once CAISPGQGGAFF TGTGCCATCAGTCCGGGACAGGGAGGCGCTTTCTTT
TRBJ2-7 TRBD1 TRBV7-2 NA CASSQIDRVIYEQYF TGTGCCAGCAGCCAGATCGACAGGGTGATCTACGAGCAGTACTTC
TRBJ1-6 NA TRBV7-9 NA CASSSGGGANSPLHF TGTGCCAGCAGCTCCGGAGGGGGGGCGAATTCACCCCTCCACTTT
TRBJ2-2 TRBD2 TRBV20-1 NA CSARDGTSGSGGELFF TGCAGTGCTAGGGACGGGACTAGCGGGAGTGGCGGGGAGCTGTTTTTT